This TCR beta chain was recovered during a study of blood T cell repertoires in COVID-19. In the study overall: COVID-19 samples collected from the United States, Italy and Spain covered acute and convalescent phases. PBMCs, B-cell-depleted T cells, or T cells were the source of the cDNA or gDNA that made up the material.

It was during active infection that Seattle patients were enrolled and then longitudinally followed. Authors' analysis steps: Estimates of nucleated cell counts were drawn from the amplification of reference gene primers. Some clones are missing from TCRdb's copy, which holds only in-frame ones; the method was immunoSEQ multiplex PCR. V and J calls and clone size come straight from that table; D and trimming were deduced from the DNA. The table lists 300,000 to 400,000 clones, 85% to 90% of them singletons. The sequence was collected from a woman aged 70-85 years with COVID-19, enrolled during active disease. Material: peripheral blood.

The CDR3 DNA sequence: TGTGCCAGCAGTGAGGAGGGACTTCCCAATCAGCCCCAGCATTTT. It translates to CASSEEGLPNQPQHF. The rearrangement uses TRBV2 and TRBJ1-5, with a possible D match to TRBD1 (5 bases). This CDR3 has 15 residues. V was trimmed by 3 bases and J by 3 bases, leaving 12 bases between them. Germline assignment: CDR1 SNHLY and CDR2 FYNNEI.